A selection of T cell receptor beta chains follows, all from one sample in a study of blood T cell repertoires in COVID-19. Data came from immunoSEQ multiplex PCR; TCRdb stores just in-frame clones and leaves some out. This repertoire shows fewer than 75,000 clones, around nine tenths found once; its top ten account for under 5%. The sample was peripheral blood. These receptor sequences come from a man between 65 and 85 years old with acute or convalescent COVID-19. Both conserved end residues are trimmed from each CDR3. Some rows have no size entry. The others give once, few or many, or a class for an expanded clone.

V gene	J gene	clone size	CDR3 protein
TRBV4-1	TRBJ1-2	once	ASSPGTARGGNYGYT
TRBV10-1	TRBJ2-7	once	ASSYLAGGPAYEQY
TRBV14	TRBJ1-1	few	ASSPAWTGNTEAF
TRBV6-2/TRBV6-3	TRBJ2-5	NA	ASSFPRQYVETQY
TRBV19	TRBJ1-6	NA	ASSSASSYNSPLH
TRBV5-5	TRBJ1-2	NA	ASSFQGANGYT
TRBV7-3	TRBJ2-1	NA	ASSLGHSSYNEQF
TRBV28	TRBJ1-1	NA	ASSPNRGLKAF
TRBV15	TRBJ2-5	NA	ATSRVYGQGGQETQY
TRBV29-1	TRBJ2-1	NA	SVDADRDEQF
TRBV30	TRBJ2-2	NA	AWTTGNTGELF
TRBV19	TRBJ1-5	NA	ASSSPTTARNQPQH
TRBV7-6	TRBJ1-3	once	ASSLVVAGNGNTIY
TRBV7-2	TRBJ2-1	once	ASSSGRISGLQF
TRBV6-5	TRBJ1-1	NA	ASRRGQVNTEAF
TRBV4-3	TRBJ2-1	NA	ASSQGPPELAGGPSNEQF
TRBV2	TRBJ1-2	NA	ASSVEGQGAMGYT
TRBV5-1	TRBJ2-1	few	ASSRDRRDEQF
TRBV19	TRBJ2-7	NA	ASSPSGGAYEQY
TRBV12-5	TRBJ2-5	NA	ASGSGGGGQETQY
TRBV6-5	TRBJ1-6	once	ASSYSNRGNSPLH
TRBV19	TRBJ2-1	NA	ASSIEWGSSYNEQF
TRBV13	TRBJ2-3	NA	ASSPRGAGGLTDTQY
TRBV2	TRBJ1-1	NA	ASRETGYAF
TRBV5-1	TRBJ2-7	NA	ASSLGGQGRSEQY
TRBV5-4	TRBJ2-2	NA	ASSSGLAAGELF
TRBV4-2	TRBJ1-4	NA	ASSQDPGFNEKLF
TRBV19	TRBJ2-6	NA	ASHSSGANVLT
TRBV6-6	TRBJ1-4	few	ASSRGSGQPLATNEKLF
TRBV4-3	TRBJ2-1	NA	ASSAKAGGEQF
TRBV2	TRBJ1-2	once	ASRLGANYGYT
TRBV3-1/TRBV3-2	TRBJ1-1	NA	ASSPWDRGNTEAF
TRBV5-6	TRBJ2-7	NA	ASSLEQGPTYEQY
TRBV29-1	TRBJ2-7	NA	SVEGTGTGRTYEQY
TRBV7-2	TRBJ1-2	NA	ASSFRGRYGYT
TRBV29-1	TRBJ2-1	NA	SVYYNEQF
TRBV9	TRBJ1-1	NA	ASSVGTGVNTEAF
TRBV12-5	TRBJ1-1	NA	ASGLVAGSVLNTEAF
TRBV28	TRBJ2-4	NA	ASSLRQGKKY
TRBV19	TRBJ1-5	NA	ASSMDRPRLNQPQH
TRBV4-1	TRBJ1-6	few	ASSQDAAGRPGLH
TRBV7-2	TRBJ2-7	NA	ASSKDGWSSYEQY
TRBV13	TRBJ2-2	few	ASSQDRAGELF
TRBV30	TRBJ2-3	NA	ARAGQGPDTQY
TRBV6-5	TRBJ1-2	NA	ASRDSGGAYGYT
TRBV9	TRBJ2-3	NA	ASRSGASTDTQY
TRBV12-2	TRBJ1-4	NA	ASLKGGANEKLF
TRBV19	TRBJ1-5	once	ASSTRQGLQPQH
TRBV7-9	TRBJ2-5	NA	ASSARGRGRQETQY
TRBV7-2	TRBJ1-5	NA	ASSSTGRNQPQH
TRBV3-1/TRBV3-2	TRBJ1-2	once	ASRPQGALGYT
TRBV6-2/TRBV6-3	TRBJ1-5	NA	ASSPQRRSNQPQH
TRBV3-1/TRBV3-2	TRBJ1-1	NA	ASSPFTGDTEAF
TRBV4-3	TRBJ2-1	NA	ASSYTGESAYNEQF
TRBV4-3	TRBJ2-1	NA	ASSQGGLAGGVYNEQF
TRBV5-1	TRBJ2-3	NA	ASSLVTGSTDTQY
TRBV9	TRBJ1-6	NA	ASSVDAGVNSPLH
TRBV14	TRBJ1-2	NA	ASSQVMGLYGYT
TRBV5-1	TRBJ1-6	NA	ASSTEGTGYSPLH
TRBV19	TRBJ1-2	once	ATSDGTGAIANYGYT